This TCR beta chain appears in the sequencing data of a study of response to subunit inactivated influenza vaccine. Study-level findings and limits: It was the authors' suggestion that each seasonal influenza vaccination recruits few new T cells.

The CDR3 is made up of 15 amino acids. The germline V gene has CDR1 LGHDT and CDR2 YNNKEL (reference sequence). For this clonotype: Its target is not known. Germline and junction disagree at one end, which may indicate a read error.

In TCRdb, the RT-PCR reads were re-called with MiXCR into one record per CDR3 protein. In the table there are approximately 530,000 distinct CDR3 sequences, 7.6% of which are singletons. The clonotype was recovered from a man aged 45 to 75 who received an inactivated influenza vaccine. The sample in question was PBMCs from blood, obtained less than 30 months after vaccination. This rearrangement joins TRBV3-1 to TRBJ1-1; D is ambiguous. Here the CDR3 DNA reads TGTGCCAGCAGCAAAGATGCCTCTGGGCGCACTGAAGCTTTCTTT. Translating it yields CASSKDASGRTEAFF.